Below are 2 T cell receptor beta chains sequenced from a single sample in a study of cytomegalovirus exposure and HLA in healthy donors. Primers for the PCR totalled 60 Vbeta and 13 Jbeta. TCRdb's copy holds only in-frame clones and misses some; the assay was immunoSEQ multiplex PCR. The sample shows fewer than 300,000 clones, 80% to 90% of them seen only once. Sequenced input: PBMCs. The receptors come from a man aged 40-55 years in good health and CMV-seropositive.

The chain joins TRBV29-1 to TRBJ2-1; the match to TRBD1 covers 9 bases. Germline V gene sequence: CDR1 SQVTM, CDR2 ANQGSEA. This CDR3 has 16 amino acids. V gave up 3 bases and J gave up 3 bases; unmatched junction bases: 9. The CDR3 here is CSVEGADRGIYNEQFF. The CDR3 DNA reads TGCAGCGTTGAGGGGGCGGACAGGGGAATCTACAATGAGCAGTTCTTC.

The CDR3 nucleotides are TGTGCCAGCAGCTTGGGGACTAGCGGGGCTTCCTACGAGCAGTACTTC. Protein: CASSLGTSGASYEQYF. This chain links TRBV7-2 with TRBJ2-7; 13 positions agree with TRBD2. V lost 3 bases to trimming and J lost 1 base; unmatched junction nucleotides: 3. The CDR3 has 16 residues. Germline V gene sequence: CDR1 SGHTA, CDR2 FQGNSA.